A single sample gave rise to the 18 T cell receptor beta chains below, sequenced in a study of blood T cell repertoires in COVID-19. Profiled with immunoSEQ multiplex PCR; TCRdb holds only in-frame clones, not every one. The table has 200,000 to 250,000 clones, roughly 84% seen once. Sample: peripheral blood. These receptors were obtained from a woman of 80 years or more with acute or convalescent COVID-19.

The chain combines TRBV5-4 with TRBJ2-4, with a weak D call TRBD2 (6 bases). Germline CDR1 and CDR2: SGHNT and YYREEE (reference sequence). CDR3 size: 16 residues. Trimming removed 4 bases at V and 0 bases at J, with 14 bases between. The DNA of the CDR3 is TGTGCCAGCAGCCGTTCCCGGGACTTAGCCAAAAACATTCAGTACTTC. As protein: CASSRSRDLAKNIQYF.

J is TRBJ1-1 and V is TRBV6-1; D call uncertain. The germline CDR1 and CDR2 sequences are MNHNS and SASEGT. V lost 4 bases and J lost 3, with 18 bases in between. This CDR3 is 16 amino acids long. CDR3 sequence (DNA): TGTGCCAGCAGTGTAATTGCGGGCTCAGGACACACTGAAGCTTTCTTT. Amino acid sequence: CASSVIAGSGHTEAFF.

The gene calls are TRBV19 and TRBJ1-1; 8 nucleotides align to TRBD1. The V gene's germline CDR1 is LNHDA and CDR2 SQIVND (reference sequence). With 3 bases clipped from V and 0 bases from J, the junction kept 12 bases outside the gene matches. The CDR3 totals 18 residues. Written as DNA, the CDR3 is TGTGCCAGTAGTATCGCGGGACAGGCTTTCATTGTGAACACTGAAGCTTTCTTT. Translating it yields CASSIAGQAFIVNTEAFF.

This clone was counted only a few times. CDR3 amino acids: CASWRADSGNTIYF. CDR3 in DNA: TGTGCCAGCTGGAGGGCTGACTCTGGAAACACCATATATTTT. This sequence joins TRBV6-5 and TRBJ1-3; unclear D gene. Between the trimmed V and J ends, which lost 8 bases and 0 bases, there was a span of 11 bases. The CDR3 is 14 amino acids. Germline values: CDR1 MNHEY, CDR2 SVGAGI.

CDR3 loop: CAISESGGDYGYTF. The CDR3 DNA sequence: TGTGCCATCAGTGAGTCAGGGGGCGACTATGGCTACACCTTC. The chain couples TRBV10-3 to TRBJ1-2, with 7 bases lining up with TRBD1. The germline V gene encodes CDR1 ENHRY and CDR2 SYGVKD. V dropped 0 bases and J dropped 3; count of bases not matched to a gene: 1. This CDR3 is 14 amino acids long.

The chain links TRBV19 to TRBJ1-1; D is possibly TRBD1 (6 bases). V shed 8 bases and J shed 1 base, with 14 bases lying between them. This CDR3 is built from 14 residues. The germline gives CDR1 LNHDA, CDR2 SQIVND (reference sequence). The CDR3 region is CASFNRAPNTEAFF. CDR3 nucleotides: TGTGCCAGTTTCAACAGGGCTCCGAACACTGAAGCTTTCTTT. Using reference TRBV19 and TRBJ1-1 for the parts outside the CDR3, the full variable domain is DGGITQSPKYLFRKEGQNVTLSCEQNLNHDAMYWYRQDPGQGLRLIYYSQIVNDFQKGDIAEGYSVSREKKESFPLTVTSAQKNPTAFYLCASFNRAPNTEAFFGQGTRLTVV.

V gene TRBV2 combines with J gene TRBJ1-1; D unclear. The CDR3 has 14 amino acids. Deletions cut 0 bases from V and 8 bases from J, with 13 bases between. The germline gives CDR1 SNHLY, CDR2 FYNNEI. CDR3 residues: CASSEAWRAVEAFF. In nucleotides, the CDR3 is TGTGCCAGCAGTGAAGCATGGAGAGCAGTCGAAGCTTTCTTT.

The chain couples TRBV18 to TRBJ2-3, with 11 bases identical to TRBD1. V lost 0 bases, J lost 8 bases, and 4 bases stayed unmatched. The CDR3 runs 15 residues. Germline CDR1 is KGHSH and CDR2 is LQKENI. The CDR3 here is CASSPPGQGAGTQYF. For the CDR3, the DNA is TGTGCCAGCTCACCACCAGGACAGGGGGCTGGTACGCAGTATTTT.

This clone was seen once. The chain has TRBV9 and TRBJ2-5; D may be TRBD2 (5 bases). The CDR3 is made up of 16 amino acids. The V gene's germline CDR1 is SGDLS and CDR2 YYNGEE. V lost 0 bases and J lost 2, with 14 bases in between. The chain's CDR3 is CASSVADGRAQETQYF. As DNA, the CDR3 is TGTGCCAGCAGCGTAGCGGACGGGCGGGCGCAAGAGACCCAGTACTTC.

The V gene is TRBV6-2 or TRBV6-3, the J gene TRBJ2-5, with TRBD1 identical over 7 bases. CDR3 length: 16 amino acids. Germline V gene sequence: CDR1 MNHEY, CDR2 SVGEGT. The J segment lost 2 bases and the V segment lost 2 bases, leaving 8 bases of the junction unmatched. CDR3 protein: CASSYLTGRGQETQYF. The CDR3, as DNA: TGTGCCAGCAGTTACCTGACAGGGCGAGGGCAAGAGACCCAGTACTTC.

The CDR3 region has the DNA TGTGCCAGCTCACCGCGAGGCACAATCCTTATAAGCACAGATACGCAGTATTTT. Translated, it gives CASSPRGTILISTDTQYF. The chain joins TRBV18 to TRBJ2-3, with no clear D. The V and J ends lost 3 bases and 0 bases respectively, with 19 bases between them. Germline CDR1 reads KGHSH; CDR2 reads LQKENI. This CDR3 contains 18 residues.

The chain is built from TRBV5-1 and TRBJ1-6; D is unresolved. With 0 bases removed from V and 8 bases from J, the gap between germline ends came to 12 bases. This CDR3 has 15 amino acids. Germline CDR1 is SGHRS and CDR2 is YFSETQ. The CDR3 DNA follows: TGCGCCAGCAGCTTGGAGGGAGAGGAGGATTCACCCCTCCACTTT. Protein sequence: CASSLEGEEDSPLHF.

The V gene is TRBV5-1, the J gene TRBJ2-3, with 9 bases identical to TRBD1. This CDR3 has 15 residues. Looked up from germline, CDR1 is SGHRS and CDR2 is YFSETQ. J lost 0 bases, V lost 2 bases, and 1 base had no gene match. The chain's CDR3 is CASSFGTGSTDTQYF. The CDR3 DNA is TGCGCCAGCAGCTTTGGGACAGGGAGCACAGATACGCAGTATTTT. Full variable domain (rest looked up from reference TRBV5-1 and TRBJ2-3): KAGVTQTPRYLIKTRGQQVTLSCSPISGHRSVSWYQQTPGQGLQFLFEYFSETQRNKGNFPGRFSGRQFSNSRSEMNVSTLELGDSALYLCASSFGTGSTDTQYFGPGTRLTVL.

The chain has TRBV14 and TRBJ2-5; D perhaps matches TRBD1 (5 bases). The germline V and J ends were trimmed by 0 bases and 2 bases, with 10 bases remaining between them. The germline CDR1 and CDR2 sequences are SGHDN and FVKESK. This CDR3 comprises 15 residues. As DNA, the CDR3 is TGTGCCAGCAGCCAAGAGGGGCAGGTACAAGAGACCCAGTACTTC. This encodes CASSQEGQVQETQYF. Combining the CDR3 with reference TRBV14 and TRBJ2-5 gives the whole variable domain EAGVTQFPSHSVIEKGQTVTLRCDPISGHDNLYWYRRVMGKEIKFLLHFVKESKQDESGMPNNRFLAERTGGTYSTLKVQPAELEDSGVYFCASSQEGQVQETQYFGPGTRLLVL.

The J gene is TRBJ2-3, the V gene TRBV18; weak D call: TRBD2 (5 bases). The CDR3 sequence is 14 residues long. Trimming left V 3 bases short and J 2 bases short, with 9 bases between. CDR1 KGHSH and CDR2 LQKENI come from the germline V gene. As DNA, the CDR3 is TGTGCCAGCTCACCGCGGGTTTACACAGATACGCAGTATTTT. Translation: CASSPRVYTDTQYF.

The genes are TRBV5-1 and TRBJ2-7; the match to TRBD1 covers 10 bases. J gave up 4 bases and V 4 bases, and 5 bases lay outside the gene matches. Looked up from germline, CDR1 is SGHRS and CDR2 is YFSETQ. The CDR3 totals 14 residues. CDR3: CASSPGTGEYEQYF. The CDR3 nucleotides are TGCGCCAGCAGCCCCGGGACAGGGGAGTACGAGCAGTACTTC.

The V and J genes are TRBV2 and TRBJ1-1, with TRBD1 as a possible D gene (6 bases). Trimming left V 4 bases short and J 6 bases short, with 15 bases between. CDR1 is SNHLY, CDR2 FYNNEI, per germline. The CDR3 is 14 amino acids. As DNA, the CDR3 is TGTGCCAGCAGTGTAGCAGGGGTAGGATCTGAAGCTTTCTTT. Translated, it gives CASSVAGVGSEAFF.

This chain links TRBV7-9 with TRBJ2-1, with 7 positions matching TRBD1. Per germline, CDR1 SEHNR and CDR2 FQNEAQ (reference sequence). The length of the CDR3 is 14 residues. The ends lost 3 bases at V and 8 bases at J; junction bases unmatched: 7. The CDR3 DNA follows: TGTGCCAGCAGCTTGGGGACAGTGGGTGATGAGCAGTTCTTC. Residues: CASSLGTVGDEQFF.